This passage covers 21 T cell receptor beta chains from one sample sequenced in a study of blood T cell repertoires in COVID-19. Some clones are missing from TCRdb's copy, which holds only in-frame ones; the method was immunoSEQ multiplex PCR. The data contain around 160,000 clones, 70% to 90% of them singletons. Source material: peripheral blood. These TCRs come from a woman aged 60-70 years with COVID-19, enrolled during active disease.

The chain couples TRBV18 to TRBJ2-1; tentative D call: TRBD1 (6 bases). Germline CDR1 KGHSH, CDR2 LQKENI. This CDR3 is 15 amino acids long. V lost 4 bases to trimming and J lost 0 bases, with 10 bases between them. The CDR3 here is CASSRTGNSYNEQFF. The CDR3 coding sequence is TGTGCCAGCTCACGCACAGGGAACTCCTACAATGAGCAGTTCTTC.

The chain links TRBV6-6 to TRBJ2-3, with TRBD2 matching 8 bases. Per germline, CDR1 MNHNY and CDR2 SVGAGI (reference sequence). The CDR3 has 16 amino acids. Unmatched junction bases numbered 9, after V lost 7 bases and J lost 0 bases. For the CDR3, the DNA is TGTGCCAGCACCGGACGGGCGGGGGGAAGCACAGATACGCAGTATTTT. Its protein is CASTGRAGGSTDTQYF.

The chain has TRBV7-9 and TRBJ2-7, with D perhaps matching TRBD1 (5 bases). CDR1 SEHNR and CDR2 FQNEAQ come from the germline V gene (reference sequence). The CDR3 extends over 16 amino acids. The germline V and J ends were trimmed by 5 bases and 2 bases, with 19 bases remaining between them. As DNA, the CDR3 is TGTGCCAGCAGCCTAACCGGGCCAGGGCGAGCCTACGAGCAGTACTTC. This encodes CASSLTGPGRAYEQYF.

The CDR3, as DNA: TGTGCCAGCAGCGTCACTAGCACACACCGCTCCTACAATGAGCAGTTCTTC. Translated: CASSVTSTHRSYNEQFF. The rearrangement joins TRBV7-9 to TRBJ2-1, with D tentatively TRBD2 (6 bases). The V end was cut by 5 bases, the J end by 0 bases, with 17 bases between. Germline V lookup: CDR1 SEHNR, CDR2 FQNEAQ (reference sequence). The CDR3 is 17 residues long.

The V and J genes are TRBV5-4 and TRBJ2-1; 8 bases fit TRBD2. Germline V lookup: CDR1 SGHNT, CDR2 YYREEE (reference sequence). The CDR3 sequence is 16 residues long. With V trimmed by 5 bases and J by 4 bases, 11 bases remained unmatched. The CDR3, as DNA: TGTGCCAGCAGGTATGTAGCGGGGACTCCTTACAATGAGCAGTTCTTC. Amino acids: CASRYVAGTPYNEQFF.

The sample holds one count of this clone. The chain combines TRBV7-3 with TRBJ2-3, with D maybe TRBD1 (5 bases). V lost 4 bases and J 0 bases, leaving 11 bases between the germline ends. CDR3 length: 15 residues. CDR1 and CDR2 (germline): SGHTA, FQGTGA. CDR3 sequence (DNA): TGTGCCAGCAGCTCCCCGACAGTGAGCACAGATACGCAGTATTTT. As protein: CASSSPTVSTDTQYF.

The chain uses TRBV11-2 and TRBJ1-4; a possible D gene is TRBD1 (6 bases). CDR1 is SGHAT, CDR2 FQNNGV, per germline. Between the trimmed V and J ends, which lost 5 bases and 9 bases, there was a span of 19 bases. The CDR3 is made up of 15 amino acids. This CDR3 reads CASSTRGGLLKKLFF. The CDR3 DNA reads TGTGCCAGCAGCACCCGGGGGGGGCTATTAAAAAAACTGTTTTTT.

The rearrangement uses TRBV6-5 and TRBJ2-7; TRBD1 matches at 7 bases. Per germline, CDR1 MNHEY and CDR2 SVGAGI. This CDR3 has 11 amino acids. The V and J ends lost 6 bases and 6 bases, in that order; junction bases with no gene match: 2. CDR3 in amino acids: CASSRQGEQYF. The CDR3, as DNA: TGTGCCAGCAGCCGACAGGGCGAGCAGTACTTC.

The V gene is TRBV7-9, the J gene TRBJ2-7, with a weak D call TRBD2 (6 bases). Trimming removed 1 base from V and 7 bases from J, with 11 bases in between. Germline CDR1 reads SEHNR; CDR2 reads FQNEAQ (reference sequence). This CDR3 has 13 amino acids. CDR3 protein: CASSLEGRGEQYF. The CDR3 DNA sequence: TGTGCCAGCAGCTTAGAAGGGCGGGGTGAGCAGTACTTC.

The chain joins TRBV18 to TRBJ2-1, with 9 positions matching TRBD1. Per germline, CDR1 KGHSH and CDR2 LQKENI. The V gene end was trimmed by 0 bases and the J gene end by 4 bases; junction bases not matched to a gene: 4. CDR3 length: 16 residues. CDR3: CASSPPGQGFYNEQFF. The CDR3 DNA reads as TGTGCCAGCTCACCACCGGGACAGGGCTTTTACAATGAGCAGTTCTTC.

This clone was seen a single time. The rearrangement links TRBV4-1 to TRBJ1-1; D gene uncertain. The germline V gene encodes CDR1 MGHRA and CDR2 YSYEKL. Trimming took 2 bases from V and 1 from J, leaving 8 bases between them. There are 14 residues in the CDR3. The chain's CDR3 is CASSQFRQNTEAFF. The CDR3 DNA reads TGCGCCAGCAGCCAATTTCGACAGAACACTGAAGCTTTCTTT.

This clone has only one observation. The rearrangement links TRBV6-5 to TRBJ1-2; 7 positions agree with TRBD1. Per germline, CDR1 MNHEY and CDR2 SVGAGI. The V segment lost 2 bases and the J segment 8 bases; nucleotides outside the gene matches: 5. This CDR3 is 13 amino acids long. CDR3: CASSYEGAQGYTF. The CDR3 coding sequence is TGTGCCAGCAGTTACGAGGGGGCGCAGGGCTACACCTTC.

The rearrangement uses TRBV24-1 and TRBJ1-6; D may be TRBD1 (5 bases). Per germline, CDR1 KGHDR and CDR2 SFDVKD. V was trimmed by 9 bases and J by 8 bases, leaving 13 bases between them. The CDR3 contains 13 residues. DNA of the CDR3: TGTGCCACCTCGCGGGGGTCGGATTCACCCCTCCACTTT. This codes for CATSRGSDSPLHF.

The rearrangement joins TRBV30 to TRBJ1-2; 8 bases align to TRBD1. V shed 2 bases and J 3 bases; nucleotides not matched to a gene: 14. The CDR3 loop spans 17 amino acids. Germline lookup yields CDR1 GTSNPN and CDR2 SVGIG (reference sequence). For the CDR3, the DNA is TGTGCCTGGAGTCCCCCGGGACAGGCCAAGGGGTACTATGGCTACACCTTC. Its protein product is CAWSPPGQAKGYYGYTF.

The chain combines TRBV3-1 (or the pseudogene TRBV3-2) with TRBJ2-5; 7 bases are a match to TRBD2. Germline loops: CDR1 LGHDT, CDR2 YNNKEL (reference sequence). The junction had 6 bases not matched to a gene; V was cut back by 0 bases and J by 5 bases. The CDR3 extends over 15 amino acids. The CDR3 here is CASSQEGGRYETQYF. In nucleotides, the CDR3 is TGTGCCAGCAGCCAAGAGGGAGGGAGGTACGAGACCCAGTACTTC.

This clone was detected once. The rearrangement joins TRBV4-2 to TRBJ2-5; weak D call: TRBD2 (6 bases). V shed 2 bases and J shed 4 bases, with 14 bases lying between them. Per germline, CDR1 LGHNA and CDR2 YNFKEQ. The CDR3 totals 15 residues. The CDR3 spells CASSQPGLNGETQYF. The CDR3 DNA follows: TGTGCCAGCAGCCAACCGGGACTGAACGGAGAGACCCAGTACTTC.

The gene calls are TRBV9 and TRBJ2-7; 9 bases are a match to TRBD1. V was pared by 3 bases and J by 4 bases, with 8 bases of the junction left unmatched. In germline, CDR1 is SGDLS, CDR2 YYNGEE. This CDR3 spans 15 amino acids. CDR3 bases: TGTGCCAGCAGCGCCCTGGGGACAGGGCCTTACGAGCAGTACTTC. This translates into CASSALGTGPYEQYF.

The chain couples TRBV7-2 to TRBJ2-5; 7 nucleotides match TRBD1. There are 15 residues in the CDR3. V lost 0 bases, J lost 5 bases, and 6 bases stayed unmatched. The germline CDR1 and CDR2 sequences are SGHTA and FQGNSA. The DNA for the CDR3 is TGTGCCAGCAGCTTAGCCCGACAGGGCGGGGAGACCCAGTACTTC. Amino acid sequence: CASSLARQGGETQYF.

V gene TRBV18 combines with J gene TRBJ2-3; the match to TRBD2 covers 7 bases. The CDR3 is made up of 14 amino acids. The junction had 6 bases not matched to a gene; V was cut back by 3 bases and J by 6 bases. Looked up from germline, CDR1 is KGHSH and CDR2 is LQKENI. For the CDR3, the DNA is TGTGCCAGCTCACCGGGGGGGATCAGGGATACGCAGTATTTT. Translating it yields CASSPGGIRDTQYF.

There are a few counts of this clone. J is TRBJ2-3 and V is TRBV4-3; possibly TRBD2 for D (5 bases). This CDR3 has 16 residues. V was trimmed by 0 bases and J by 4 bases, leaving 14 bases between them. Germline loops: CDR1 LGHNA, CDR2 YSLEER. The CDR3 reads CASSQEGSMEADTQYF. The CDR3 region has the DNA TGCGCCAGCAGCCAAGAAGGCTCTATGGAGGCAGATACGCAGTATTTT.

CDR3 in amino acids: CASSPRDRASRELFF. CDR3 coding DNA: TGTGCCAGCAGCCCGCGGGACAGGGCCTCGAGGGAGCTGTTTTTT. V usage is TRBV9 and J usage is TRBJ2-2, with TRBD1 identical over 9 bases. J gave up 9 bases and V 4 bases, and 10 bases lay outside the gene matches. The CDR3 has 15 amino acids. Germline V lookup: CDR1 SGDLS, CDR2 YYNGEE.